Listed here are 4 T cell receptor beta chains from one sample, sequenced in a study of blood T cell repertoires in COVID-19. Using immunoSEQ multiplex PCR, the repertoire was profiled, and TCRdb retains in-frame clones only, with some absent. The data show 200,000 to 250,000 clones, with approximately 90% seen just once and 1.5% to 2% held by the top ten. Sequenced sample: PBMCs or T cells enriched from blood (not recorded which). These receptor sequences come from a woman between 18 and 30 years old who had recovered from COVID-19.

The V and J genes are TRBV27 and TRBJ2-1; the match to TRBD1 covers 8 bases. This CDR3 region has 15 residues. Per the germline V gene, CDR1 is MNHEY and CDR2 is SMNVEV (reference sequence). V shed 6 bases and J 4 bases; nucleotides not matched to a gene: 8. The CDR3 DNA reads TGTGCCAGCAGAACCGGGACAGGAATATACAATGAGCAGTTCTTC. It encodes CASRTGTGIYNEQFF.

The J gene is TRBJ1-6, the V gene TRBV6-5, with D possibly being TRBD1 (5 bases). Deletions cut 3 bases from V and 5 bases from J, with 11 bases between. This CDR3 region has 15 residues. CDR1 is MNHEY and CDR2 is SVGAGI in the germline V gene. The CDR3 DNA reads TGTGCCAGCAGTTATGCAGGGAGGAATAATTCACCCCTCCACTTT. Translated, it gives CASSYAGRNNSPLHF.

The chain has TRBV6-5 and TRBJ1-1, with TRBD1 matching 7 bases. The CDR3 is made up of 15 amino acids. Germline-derived CDR1 and CDR2 are MNHEY and SVGAGI. The trim removed 6 bases at V and 4 bases at J, leaving 11 bases unmatched. The DNA for the CDR3 is TGTGCCAGCAGACCGTACCTAAGACAGGGCACTGAAGCTTTCTTT. It specifies CASRPYLRQGTEAFF.

The chain combines TRBV5-1 with TRBJ2-1, with D possibly matching TRBD2 (6 bases). V lost 6 bases, J lost 6 bases, and 16 bases lay in between. Germline V gives CDR1 SGHRS, CDR2 YFSETQ. This CDR3 is built from 14 residues. CDR3 protein: CASKDASVFNEQFF. The CDR3 DNA reads as TGCGCCAGCAAAGATGCTAGCGTTTTCAATGAGCAGTTCTTC.